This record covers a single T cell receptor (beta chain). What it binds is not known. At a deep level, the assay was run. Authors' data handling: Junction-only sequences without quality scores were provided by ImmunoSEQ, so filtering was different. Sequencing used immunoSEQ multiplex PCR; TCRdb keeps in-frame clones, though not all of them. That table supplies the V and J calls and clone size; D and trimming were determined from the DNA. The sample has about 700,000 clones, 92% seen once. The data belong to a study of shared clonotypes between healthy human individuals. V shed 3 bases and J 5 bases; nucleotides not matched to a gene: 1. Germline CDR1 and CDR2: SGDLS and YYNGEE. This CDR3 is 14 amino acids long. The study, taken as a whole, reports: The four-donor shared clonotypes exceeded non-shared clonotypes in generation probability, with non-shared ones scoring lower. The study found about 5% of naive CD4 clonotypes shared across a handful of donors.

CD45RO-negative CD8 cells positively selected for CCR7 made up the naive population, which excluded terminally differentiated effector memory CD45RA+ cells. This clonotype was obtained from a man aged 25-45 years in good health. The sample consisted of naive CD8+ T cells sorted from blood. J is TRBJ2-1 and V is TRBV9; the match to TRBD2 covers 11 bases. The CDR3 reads CASSAGLADNEQFF. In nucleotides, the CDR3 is TGTGCCAGCAGCGCGGGACTAGCGGACAATGAGCAGTTCTTC.